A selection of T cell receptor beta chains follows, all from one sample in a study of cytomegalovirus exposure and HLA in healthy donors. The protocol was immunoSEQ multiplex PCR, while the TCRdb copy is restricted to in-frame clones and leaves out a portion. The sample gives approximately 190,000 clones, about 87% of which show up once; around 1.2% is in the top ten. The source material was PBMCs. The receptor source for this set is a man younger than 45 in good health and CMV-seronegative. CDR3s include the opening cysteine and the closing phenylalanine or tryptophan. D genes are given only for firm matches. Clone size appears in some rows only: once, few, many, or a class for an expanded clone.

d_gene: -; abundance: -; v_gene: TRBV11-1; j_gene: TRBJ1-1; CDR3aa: CASSYPRQNTEAFF; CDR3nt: TGTGCCAGCAGCTACCCTAGGCAGAACACTGAAGCTTTCTTT
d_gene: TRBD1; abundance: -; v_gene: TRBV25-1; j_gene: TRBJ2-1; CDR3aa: CASSDYSRDRHFDEQFF; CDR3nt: TGTGCCAGCAGTGATTATTCCCGGGACAGGCATTTTGATGAGCAGTTCTTC
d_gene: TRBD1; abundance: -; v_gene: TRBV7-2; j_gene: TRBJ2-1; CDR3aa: CASSLHRGINNEQFF; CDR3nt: TGTGCCAGCAGCCTACACAGGGGGATAAACAATGAGCAGTTCTTC
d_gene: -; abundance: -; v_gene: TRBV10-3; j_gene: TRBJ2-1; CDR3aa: CAISENGNEQFF; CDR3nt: TGTGCCATCAGTGAGAACGGCAATGAGCAGTTCTTC
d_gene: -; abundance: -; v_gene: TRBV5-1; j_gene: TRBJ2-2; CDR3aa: CASSLASGRFTGELFF; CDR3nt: TGCGCCAGCAGCTTGGCTTCCGGGAGATTCACCGGGGAGCTGTTTTTT
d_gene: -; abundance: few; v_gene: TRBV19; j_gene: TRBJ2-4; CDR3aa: CASSLRDNWYF; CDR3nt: TGTGCCAGTAGTCTCCGGGACAACTGGTACTTC
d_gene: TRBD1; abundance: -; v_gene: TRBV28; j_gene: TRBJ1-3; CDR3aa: CASSLTGTGSGNTIYF; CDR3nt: TGTGCCAGCAGTTTGACAGGGACGGGGTCTGGAAACACCATATATTTT
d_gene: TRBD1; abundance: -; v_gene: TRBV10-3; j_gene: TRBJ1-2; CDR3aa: CAITANRGVYGYTF; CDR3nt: TGTGCCATCACGGCAAACAGGGGGGTATATGGCTACACCTTC
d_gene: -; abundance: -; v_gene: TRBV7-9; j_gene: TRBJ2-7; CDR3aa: CASSPRDIGSYEQYF; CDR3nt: TGTGCCAGCAGCCCCCGGGACATTGGATCCTACGAGCAGTACTTC
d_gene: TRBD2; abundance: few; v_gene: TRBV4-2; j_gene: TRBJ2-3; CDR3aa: CASSLRGGRGDTQYF; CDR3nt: TGTGCCAGCAGCCTACGCGGGGGGCGGGGGGATACGCAGTATTTT
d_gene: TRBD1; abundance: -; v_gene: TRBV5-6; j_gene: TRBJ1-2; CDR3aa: CASRRDRGSSRDGCTF; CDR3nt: TGTGCCAGCAGAAGGGACAGGGGAAGTTCGAGGGATGGCTGCACCTTC
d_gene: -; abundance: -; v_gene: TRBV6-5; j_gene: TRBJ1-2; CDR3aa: CASSYSLATFNYGYTF; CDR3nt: TGTGCCAGCAGTTACTCCCTGGCCACCTTTAACTATGGCTACACCTTC
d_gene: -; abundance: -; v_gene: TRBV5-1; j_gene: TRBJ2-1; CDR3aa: CASRITTQNNNEQFF; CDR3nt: TGCGCCAGCAGAATAACCACGCAGAATAACAATGAGCAGTTCTTC
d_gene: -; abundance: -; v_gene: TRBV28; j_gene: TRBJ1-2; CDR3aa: CASSLEVAGFYGYTF; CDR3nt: TGTGCCAGCAGTTTGGAGGTCGCAGGTTTTTACGGCTACACCTTC
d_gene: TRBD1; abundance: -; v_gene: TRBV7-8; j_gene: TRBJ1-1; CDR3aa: CASSFRTGANTEAFF; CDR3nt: TGTGCCAGCAGCTTTCGGACAGGGGCGAACACTGAAGCTTTCTTT
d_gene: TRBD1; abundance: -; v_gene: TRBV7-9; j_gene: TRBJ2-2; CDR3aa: CASSYAGTGASGELFF; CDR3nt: TGTGCCAGCAGCTATGCCGGGACAGGGGCATCCGGGGAGCTGTTTTTT
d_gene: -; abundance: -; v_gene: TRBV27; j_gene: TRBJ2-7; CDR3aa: CASWASGSGEQYF; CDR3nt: TGTGCCAGCTGGGCTTCGGGGTCAGGCGAGCAGTACTTC
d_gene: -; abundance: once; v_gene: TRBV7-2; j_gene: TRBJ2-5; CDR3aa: CASSFAGRKETQYF; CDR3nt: TGTGCCAGCAGCTTCGCGGGCAGAAAAGAGACCCAGTACTTC
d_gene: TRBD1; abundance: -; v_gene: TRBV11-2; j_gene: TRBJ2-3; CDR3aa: CASSLGTGGTSTDTQYF; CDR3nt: TGCGCCAGCAGCTTAGGGACAGGCGGAACTAGCACAGATACGCAGTATTTT
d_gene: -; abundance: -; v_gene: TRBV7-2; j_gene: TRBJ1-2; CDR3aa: CASRGEGGGYTF; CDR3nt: TGTGCCAGCAGGGGGGAGGGGGGTGGCTACACCTTC
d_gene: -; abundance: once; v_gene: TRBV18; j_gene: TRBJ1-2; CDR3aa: CASSAHERAGGYTF; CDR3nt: TGTGCCAGCTCAGCCCACGAACGTGCGGGTGGCTACACCTTC
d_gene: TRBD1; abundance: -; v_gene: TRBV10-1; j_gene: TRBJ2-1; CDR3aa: CASSRGQGAWYEQFF; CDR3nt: TGCGCCAGCAGCCGAGGACAGGGGGCCTGGTATGAGCAGTTCTTC
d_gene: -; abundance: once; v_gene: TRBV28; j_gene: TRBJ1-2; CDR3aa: CASTYSPRGYTF; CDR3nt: TGTGCCAGCACATACTCCCCCCGGGGCTACACCTTC
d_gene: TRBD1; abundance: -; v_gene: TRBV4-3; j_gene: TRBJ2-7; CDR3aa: CASSQGRDSGYEQYF; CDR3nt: TGCGCCAGCAGCCAAGGCCGGGACAGTGGCTACGAGCAGTACTTC
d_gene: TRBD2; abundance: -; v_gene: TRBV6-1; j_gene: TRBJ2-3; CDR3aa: CASSEAFSGGEVDTQYF; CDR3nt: TGTGCCAGCAGTGAAGCTTTTAGCGGGGGCGAGGTAGATACGCAGTATTTT
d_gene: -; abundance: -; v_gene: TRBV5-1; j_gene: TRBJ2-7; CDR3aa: CASSFLLSGDEQYF; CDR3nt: TGCGCCAGCAGCTTCTTACTCTCAGGGGACGAGCAGTACTTC
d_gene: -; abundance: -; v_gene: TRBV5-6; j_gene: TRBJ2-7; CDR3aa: CASSFLGTGAGEQYF; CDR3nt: TGTGCCAGCAGCTTTTTGGGAACCGGGGCGGGGGAGCAGTACTTC
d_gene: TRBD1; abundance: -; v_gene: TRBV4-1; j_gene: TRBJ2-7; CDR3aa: CASSQVEWARDRSYEQYF; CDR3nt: TGCGCCAGCAGCCAAGTCGAGTGGGCCCGGGACAGGTCCTACGAGCAGTACTTC
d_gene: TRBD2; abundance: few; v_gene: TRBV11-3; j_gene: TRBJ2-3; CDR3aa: CASSRSGRVEDTQYF; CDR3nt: TGTGCCAGCAGCAGAAGCGGGAGGGTGGAAGATACGCAGTATTTT
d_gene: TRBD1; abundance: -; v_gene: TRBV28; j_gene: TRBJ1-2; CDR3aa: CATPGTAGNYGYTF; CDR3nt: TGTGCCACTCCCGGGACAGCTGGTAACTATGGCTACACCTTC
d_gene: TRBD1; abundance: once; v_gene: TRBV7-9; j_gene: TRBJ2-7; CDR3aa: CASSLTGDYEQYF; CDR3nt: TGTGCCAGCAGCTTAACAGGGGACTACGAGCAGTACTTC
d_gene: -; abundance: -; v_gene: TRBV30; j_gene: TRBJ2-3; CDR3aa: CAWSAGSITDTQYF; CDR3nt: TGTGCCTGGAGCGCCGGGAGTATCACAGATACGCAGTATTTT
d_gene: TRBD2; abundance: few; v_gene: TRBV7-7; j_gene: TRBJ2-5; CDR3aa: CASSPTSGNGETQYF; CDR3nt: TGTGCTAGCAGCCCAACTAGCGGGAATGGAGAGACCCAGTACTTC
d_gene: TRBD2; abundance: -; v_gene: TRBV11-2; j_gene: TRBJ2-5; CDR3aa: CASKMDSGILGETQYF; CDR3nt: TGTGCCAGCAAAATGGATAGCGGGATACTGGGAGAGACCCAGTACTTC
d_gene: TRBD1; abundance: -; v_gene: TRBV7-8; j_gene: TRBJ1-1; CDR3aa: CASSLAYRGPEAFF; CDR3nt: TGTGCCAGCAGCTTAGCGTACAGGGGCCCTGAAGCTTTCTTT
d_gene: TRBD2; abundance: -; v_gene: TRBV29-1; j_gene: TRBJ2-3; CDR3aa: CSVAVTGGKDTQYF; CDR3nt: TGCAGCGTCGCAGTGACGGGAGGCAAAGATACGCAGTATTTT
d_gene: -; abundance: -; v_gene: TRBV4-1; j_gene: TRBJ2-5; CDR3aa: CASSQNSGEETQYF; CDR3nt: TGCGCCAGCAGCCAAAATTCGGGGGAAGAGACCCAGTACTTC
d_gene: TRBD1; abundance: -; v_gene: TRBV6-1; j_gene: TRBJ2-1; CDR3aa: CASSETGQGNNEQFF; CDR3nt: TGTGCCAGCAGTGAAACGGGACAGGGCAACAATGAGCAGTTCTTC
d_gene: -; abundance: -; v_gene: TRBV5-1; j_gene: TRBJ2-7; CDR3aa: CASSLASHRFRYEQYF; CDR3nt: TGCGCCAGCAGCTTGGCGTCCCACAGGTTCAGGTACGAGCAGTACTTC
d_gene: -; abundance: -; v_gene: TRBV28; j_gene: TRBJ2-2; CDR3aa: CASSPAVGQQNTGELFF; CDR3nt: TGTGCCAGCAGTCCTGCGGTAGGACAGCAGAACACCGGGGAGCTGTTTTTT
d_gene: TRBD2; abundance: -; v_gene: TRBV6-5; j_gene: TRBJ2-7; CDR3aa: CASRRGGNYEQYF; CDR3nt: TGTGCCAGCAGGCGGGGGGGGAACTACGAGCAGTACTTC
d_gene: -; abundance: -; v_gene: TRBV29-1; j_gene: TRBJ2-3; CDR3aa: CSVEVDRLGTDTQYF; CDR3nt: TGCAGCGTTGAAGTAGACAGGTTGGGCACAGATACGCAGTATTTT
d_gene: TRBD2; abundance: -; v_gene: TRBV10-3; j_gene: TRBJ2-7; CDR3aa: CAISESGRGAEQYF; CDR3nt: TGTGCCATCAGTGAGTCTGGGCGGGGGGCGGAGCAGTACTTC
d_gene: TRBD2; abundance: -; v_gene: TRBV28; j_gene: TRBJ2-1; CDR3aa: CASHTSGGADEQFF; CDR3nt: TGTGCCAGCCATACTAGCGGGGGGGCCGATGAGCAGTTCTTC
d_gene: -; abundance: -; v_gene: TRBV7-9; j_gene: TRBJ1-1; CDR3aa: CASSEGYTEAFF; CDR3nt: TGTGCCAGCAGCGAGGGTTACACTGAAGCTTTCTTT
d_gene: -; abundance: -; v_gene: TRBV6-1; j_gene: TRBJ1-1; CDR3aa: CASSFSGKSTEAFF; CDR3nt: TGTGCCAGCAGTTTCTCCGGGAAGAGTACTGAAGCTTTCTTT
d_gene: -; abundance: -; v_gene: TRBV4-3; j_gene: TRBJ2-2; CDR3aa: CASSQELGPRGSTGELFF; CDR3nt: TGCGCCAGCAGCCAAGAACTAGGACCGAGAGGGAGCACCGGGGAGCTGTTTTTT
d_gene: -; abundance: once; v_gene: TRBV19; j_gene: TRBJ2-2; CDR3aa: CASRMDSSYTGELFF; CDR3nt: TGTGCCAGCAGAATGGACAGCTCCTACACCGGGGAGCTGTTTTTT
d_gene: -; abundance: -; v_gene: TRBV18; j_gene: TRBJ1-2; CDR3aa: CASSPTPGPTNYGYTF; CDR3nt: TGTGCCAGCTCACCCACACCGGGTCCCACTAACTATGGCTACACCTTC
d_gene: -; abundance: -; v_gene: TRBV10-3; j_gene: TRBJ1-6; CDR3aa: CAISEGGDSYNSPLHF; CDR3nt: TGTGCCATCAGTGAAGGGGGTGACTCCTATAATTCACCCCTCCACTTT
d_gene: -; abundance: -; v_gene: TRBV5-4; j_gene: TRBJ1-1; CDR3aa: CASSPPGTRATEAFF; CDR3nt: TGTGCCAGCAGCCCACCCGGGACAAGGGCTACTGAAGCTTTCTTT
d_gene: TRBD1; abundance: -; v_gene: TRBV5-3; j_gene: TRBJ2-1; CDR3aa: CARSFGQGAYNEQFF; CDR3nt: TGTGCCAGAAGCTTCGGACAGGGGGCCTACAATGAGCAGTTCTTC
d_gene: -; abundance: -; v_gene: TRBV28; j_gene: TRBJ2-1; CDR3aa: CASSFGLNEQFF; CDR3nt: TGTGCCAGCAGTTTCGGTCTCAATGAGCAGTTCTTC